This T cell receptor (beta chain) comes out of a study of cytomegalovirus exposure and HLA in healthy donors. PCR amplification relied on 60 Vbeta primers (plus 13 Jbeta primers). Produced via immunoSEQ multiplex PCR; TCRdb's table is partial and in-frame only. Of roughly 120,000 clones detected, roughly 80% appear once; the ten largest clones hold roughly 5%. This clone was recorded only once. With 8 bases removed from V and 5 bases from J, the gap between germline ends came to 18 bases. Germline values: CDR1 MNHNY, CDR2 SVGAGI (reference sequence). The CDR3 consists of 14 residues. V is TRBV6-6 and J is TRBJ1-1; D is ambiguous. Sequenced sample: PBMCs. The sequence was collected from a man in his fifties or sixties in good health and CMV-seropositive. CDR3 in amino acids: CASQGPSRGTEAFF. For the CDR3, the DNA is TGTGCCAGCCAAGGTCCCTCGCGAGGGACTGAAGCTTTCTTT.